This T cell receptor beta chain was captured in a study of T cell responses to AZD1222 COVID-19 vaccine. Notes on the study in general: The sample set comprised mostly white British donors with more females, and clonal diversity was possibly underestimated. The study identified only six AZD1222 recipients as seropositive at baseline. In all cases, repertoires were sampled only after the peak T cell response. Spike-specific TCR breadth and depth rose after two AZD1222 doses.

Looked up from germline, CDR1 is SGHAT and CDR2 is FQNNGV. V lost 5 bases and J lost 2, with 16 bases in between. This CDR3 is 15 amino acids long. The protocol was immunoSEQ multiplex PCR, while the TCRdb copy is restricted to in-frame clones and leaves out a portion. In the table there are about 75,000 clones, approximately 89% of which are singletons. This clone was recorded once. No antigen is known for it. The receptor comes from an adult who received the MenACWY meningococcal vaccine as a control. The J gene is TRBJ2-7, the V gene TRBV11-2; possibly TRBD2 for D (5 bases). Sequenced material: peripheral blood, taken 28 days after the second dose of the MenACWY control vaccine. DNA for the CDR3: TGTGCCAGCAGCGATAGTGGGAGTTTGCCCTACGAGCAGTACTTC. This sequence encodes CASSDSGSLPYEQYF.